One sample yielded the 29 T cell receptor beta chains listed below, sequenced in a study of identifying expanded T cells in peripheral blood. Assay used: immunoSEQ multiplex PCR; TCRdb lists only in-frame clones, some missing. Here the sample spans roughly 61,000 clones, around nine tenths being singletons. The specimen sequenced was blood. These receptors were collected from a person between 18 and 75 years old in good health.

This chain connects TRBV7-8 to TRBJ2-7; D is possibly TRBD2 (6 bases). The CDR3 totals 14 residues. V lost 4 bases to trimming and J lost 6 bases, with 16 bases between them. The germline V gene encodes CDR1 SGHVS and CDR2 FQNEAQ. CDR3 nucleotide sequence: TGTGCCAGCAGCTCTGGAGGGTCCTTCTCCGAGCAGTACTTC. Translated, it gives CASSSGGSFSEQYF.

This rearrangement joins TRBV19 to TRBJ1-1, with D unresolved. The V end lost 8 bases, the J end lost 0 bases, and 7 bases lay between the germline ends. Germline CDR1 reads LNHDA; CDR2 reads SQIVND (reference sequence). This CDR3 spans 12 amino acids. Here the CDR3 DNA reads TGTGCCAGTGGAGGTGTGAACACTGAAGCTTTCTTT. Translated, it gives CASGGVNTEAFF.

This chain connects TRBV14 to TRBJ2-1; no clear D gene. Between the trimmed V and J ends, which lost 1 base and 10 bases, there was a span of 8 bases. The CDR3 loop spans 12 amino acids. Per the germline V gene, CDR1 is SGHDN and CDR2 is FVKESK. CDR3 protein: CASSQVSSEQFF. The CDR3 coding sequence is TGTGCCAGCAGCCAAGTATCCAGCGAGCAGTTCTTC.

V and J are TRBV5-4 and TRBJ1-2; a possible D gene is TRBD1 (6 bases). The germline V gene has CDR1 SGHNT and CDR2 YYREEE (reference sequence). CDR3 length: 15 amino acids. V lost 3 bases and J lost 4, with 16 bases in between. CDR3 nucleotide sequence: TGTGCCAGCAGCTGGGGTGCAGGGGTGGGCTATGGCTACACCTTC. It encodes CASSWGAGVGYGYTF.

This clone was counted a few times. V usage is TRBV27 and J usage is TRBJ1-4; 8 nucleotides agree with TRBD1. This CDR3 spans 16 amino acids. Germline V gene data show CDR1 as MNHEY and CDR2 as SMNVEV (reference sequence). The V and J ends lost 6 bases and 5 bases, in that order; junction bases with no gene match: 11. The CDR3 coding sequence is TGTGCCAGCAGACCATACCGGGACAGGATAAATGAAAAACTGTTTTTT. It specifies CASRPYRDRINEKLFF.

This clone was detected only once. The chain recombines TRBV19 with TRBJ1-4, with D maybe TRBD1 (5 bases). In germline, CDR1 is LNHDA, CDR2 SQIVND (reference sequence). This CDR3 comprises 15 residues. V lost 5 bases and J 0 bases, leaving 10 bases between the germline ends. CDR3 protein: CASSVWDATNEKLFF. CDR3 DNA: TGTGCCAGTAGTGTTTGGGACGCAACTAATGAAAAACTGTTTTTT. Using reference TRBV19 and TRBJ1-4 for the parts outside the CDR3, the full variable domain is DGGITQSPKYLFRKEGQNVTLSCEQNLNHDAMYWYRQDPGQGLRLIYYSQIVNDFQKGDIAEGYSVSREKKESFPLTVTSAQKNPTAFYLCASSVWDATNEKLFFGSGTQLSVL.

The chain combines TRBV11-2 with TRBJ2-7; D may be TRBD1 (5 bases). Germline V CDR1 and CDR2: SGHAT, FQNNGV. The V gene lost 5 bases and the J gene lost 3 bases, with 11 bases spanning the gap. This CDR3 spans 13 amino acids. DNA for the CDR3: TGTGCCAGCAGCGTTGGCAGGGTCTACGAGCAGTACTTC. Its translation is CASSVGRVYEQYF.

CDR3 sequence (DNA): TGTGCCAGCAGCTTAGGGGGCGGTGACACAGATACGCAGTATTTT. Protein product: CASSLGGGDTDTQYF. The V and J genes are TRBV7-2 and TRBJ2-3; D might be TRBD1 (5 bases). Trimming pared 1 base from V and 2 bases from J, leaving 10 bases between. Germline lookup yields CDR1 SGHTA and CDR2 FQGNSA. The CDR3 length is 15 residues.

The rearrangement links TRBV29-1 to TRBJ2-1, with 10 bases identical to TRBD2. The germline V gene encodes CDR1 SQVTM and CDR2 ANQGSEA. Trimming took 4 bases from V and 7 from J; bases not matched to a gene: 13. This CDR3 comprises 16 residues. The CDR3 region is CSVAPRSGRTGNEQFF. In nucleotides, the CDR3 is TGCAGCGTTGCCCCCCGTAGCGGGAGGACGGGTAATGAGCAGTTCTTC.

The chain carries TRBV2 and TRBJ1-6; 7 positions agree with TRBD1. This CDR3 comprises 15 residues. V lost 2 bases and J lost 7; bases outside the gene matches: 5. Germline V lookup: CDR1 SNHLY, CDR2 FYNNEI. DNA for the CDR3: TGTGCCAGCAGTGAAAGACAGGGTTCAAATTCACCCCTCCACTTT. This translates into CASSERQGSNSPLHF.

The gene calls are TRBV7-2 and TRBJ2-1; the D gene is possibly TRBD2 (7 bases). Per the germline V gene, CDR1 is SGHTA and CDR2 is FQGNSA. V gave up 4 bases and J gave up 2 bases, with 9 bases separating them. The CDR3 runs 14 residues. The CDR3 here is CASSSGGTYNEQFF. CDR3 coding DNA: TGTGCCAGCAGCTCGGGGGGCACCTACAATGAGCAGTTCTTC.

This chain connects TRBV7-2 to TRBJ1-4, with a possible D match to TRBD1 (6 bases). Trimming took 3 bases from V and 5 from J, leaving 10 bases between them. The V gene's germline CDR1 is SGHTA and CDR2 FQGNSA. This CDR3 has 14 amino acids. CDR3 protein: CASSLGAWNEKLFF. CDR3 nucleotide sequence: TGTGCCAGCAGCTTGGGGGCATGGAATGAAAAACTGTTTTTT.

This chain connects TRBV7-8 to TRBJ2-7, with D possibly matching TRBD1 (6 bases). CDR3 length equals 15 residues. Between the trimmed V and J ends, which lost 0 bases and 4 bases, there was a span of 13 bases. The germline CDR1 and CDR2 sequences are SGHVS and FQNEAQ. The DNA for the CDR3 is TGTGCCAGCAGCTTAGCGGGGGACATTCGATACGAGCAGTACTTC. Translated, it gives CASSLAGDIRYEQYF. Complete variable domain (other parts from reference TRBV7-8 and TRBJ2-7): GAGVSQSPRYKVAKRGQDVALRCDPISGHVSLFWYQQALGQGPEFLTYFQNEAQLDKSGLPSDRFFAERPEGSVSTLKIQRTQQEDSAVYLCASSLAGDIRYEQYFGPGTRLTVT.

V is TRBV6-6 and J is TRBJ2-3; 10 nucleotides align to TRBD1. Trimming took 2 bases from V and 10 from J; bases not matched to a gene: 9. The CDR3 contains 15 residues. CDR1 and CDR2 (germline): MNHNY, SVGAGI (reference sequence). CDR3 loop: CASSYLSGGTGAQYF. DNA of the CDR3: TGTGCCAGCAGTTACCTCTCCGGTGGGACAGGGGCGCAGTATTTT.

This chain connects TRBV7-9 to TRBJ2-1, with 7 bases lining up with TRBD2. The CDR3 is 16 residues long. V shed 5 bases, J shed 7 bases, and the junction held 14 bases outside the gene matches. Germline V gene lookup returns CDR1 SEHNR and CDR2 FQNEAQ (reference sequence). The DNA for the CDR3 is TGTGCCAGCAGCCCCCCCGGGGCTAGCGGACGAAATGAGCAGTTCTTC. Protein sequence: CASSPPGASGRNEQFF.

This clone was observed once. The chain is built from TRBV10-2 and TRBJ2-7; the match to TRBD2 covers 7 bases. The CDR3 runs 17 residues. Germline loops: CDR1 WSHSY, CDR2 SAAADI. V shed 3 bases, J shed 9 bases, and the junction held 20 bases outside the gene matches. This CDR3 is CASSESAGASGVGGQYF. CDR3 DNA sequence: TGCGCCAGCAGTGAATCCGCGGGAGCTTCTGGGGTTGGGGGGCAGTACTTC.

This clone was picked up a small number of times. The rearrangement links TRBV6-1 to TRBJ1-2; D possibly corresponds to TRBD1 (5 bases). The CDR3 is 14 residues long. V lost 1 base and J 4 bases, leaving 10 bases between the germline ends. Germline assignment: CDR1 MNHNS and CDR2 SASEGT. As DNA, the CDR3 is TGTGCCAGCAGTGAAGAGGGCAGGGTCTATGGCTACACCTTC. Its translation is CASSEEGRVYGYTF.

V is TRBV18 and J is TRBJ2-7, with 9 bases matching TRBD1. The CDR3 length is 15 residues. The trim removed 1 base at V and 6 bases at J, leaving 7 bases unmatched. Germline CDR1 and CDR2: KGHSH and LQKENI. The CDR3 DNA is TGTGCCAGCTCACCACGGGGACAGGGTGAAGTCGAGCAGTACTTC. Amino acids: CASSPRGQGEVEQYF.

This clone has just a few counts. The rearrangement uses TRBV28 and TRBJ1-6; D gene unclear. Germline V gives CDR1 MDHEN, CDR2 SYDVKM. There are 13 residues in the CDR3. The V end lost 6 bases, the J end lost 2 bases, and 5 bases lay between the germline ends. The CDR3 bases are TGTGCCAGCAGAGGCCCCTATAATTCACCCCTCCACTTT. It codes for CASRGPYNSPLHF.

J is TRBJ2-2 and V is TRBV11-2; D remains unclear. V was trimmed by 1 base and J by 7 bases, leaving 7 bases between them. Germline V gives CDR1 SGHAT, CDR2 FQNNGV. This CDR3 contains 13 residues. The CDR3, as DNA: TGTGCCAGCAGCTTAGGGCTCGTCGGGGAGCTGTTTTTT. Its protein product is CASSLGLVGELFF.

The V call is TRBV7-3, the J call TRBJ2-3, with 8 positions matching TRBD2. The germline gives CDR1 SGHTA, CDR2 FQGTGA. V shed 5 bases, J shed 4 bases, and the junction held 5 bases outside the gene matches. This CDR3 is built from 14 residues. CDR3 protein: CASSPGLAADTQYF. The CDR3 nucleotides are TGTGCCAGCAGCCCCGGACTAGCAGCAGATACGCAGTATTTT.

The chain is built from TRBV18 and TRBJ2-3; TRBD2 aligns across 8 bases. Germline loops: CDR1 KGHSH, CDR2 LQKENI. The V gene end was trimmed by 2 bases and the J gene end by 5 bases; junction bases not matched to a gene: 6. This CDR3 contains 15 residues. The CDR3 loop is CASSPGGGRIDTQYF. CDR3 DNA sequence: TGTGCCAGCTCACCAGGCGGGGGGCGTATAGATACGCAGTATTTT.

The V and J genes are TRBV7-2 and TRBJ1-2, with D possibly matching TRBD1 (5 bases). The CDR3 has 15 amino acids. V was trimmed by 3 bases and J by 2 bases, leaving 13 bases between them. Germline V gives CDR1 SGHTA, CDR2 FQGNSA. CDR3 bases: TGTGCCAGCAGCTTGTCCGGGACTTCCAACTATGGCTACACCTTC. Translating it yields CASSLSGTSNYGYTF.

The chain couples TRBV18 to TRBJ2-7; D possibly corresponds to TRBD1 (5 bases). The CDR3 has 13 amino acids. Trimming shortened V by 3 bases and J by 3 bases, and 9 bases separated the two germline ends. Germline V gene data show CDR1 as KGHSH and CDR2 as LQKENI. CDR3 region: CASSPDSFYEQYF. The CDR3 DNA follows: TGTGCCAGCTCACCCGACAGCTTCTACGAGCAGTACTTC.

The sample holds a few counts of this clone. The chain combines TRBV10-1 with TRBJ2-7; TRBD2 might be the D (6 bases). Deletions cut 4 bases from V and 3 bases from J, with 13 bases between. The CDR3 contains 14 residues. CDR1 is WNHNN, CDR2 SYGVQD, per germline (reference sequence). In DNA, the CDR3 is TGCGCCAGCAGTGCAGCCGGGACTCACTACGAGCAGTACTTC. Protein: CASSAAGTHYEQYF.

The chain combines TRBV6-5 with TRBJ1-2, with 9 bases fitting TRBD1. V lost 0 bases, J lost 4 bases, and 3 bases stayed unmatched. CDR1 MNHEY and CDR2 SVGAGI come from the germline V gene. There are 15 residues in the CDR3. The CDR3 loop is CASSYSDRGPYGYTF. CDR3 nucleotides: TGTGCCAGCAGTTACTCGGACAGGGGACCCTATGGCTACACCTTC.

This clone was recorded a few times. The chain uses TRBV13 and TRBJ1-1; 8 bases are shared with TRBD1. This CDR3 is built from 18 residues. Trimming cost V 4 bases and J 1 base; bases outside gene matches: 14. Germline V gene lookup returns CDR1 PRHDT and CDR2 FYEKMQ (reference sequence). The CDR3 nucleotides are TGTGCCAGCAGCTCTCCTCAGGGGGCGACGTCCGAGAACACTGAAGCTTTCTTT. Its translation: CASSSPQGATSENTEAFF.

This sequence joins TRBV19 and TRBJ2-2; D is possibly TRBD1 or TRBD2 (5 bases each). The V gene's germline CDR1 is LNHDA and CDR2 SQIVND (reference sequence). CDR3 length equals 17 residues. Trimming removed 2 bases from V and 2 bases from J, with 15 bases in between. CDR3 region: CASSILPGTENTGELFF. CDR3 sequence (DNA): TGTGCCAGTAGTATACTTCCGGGGACGGAAAACACCGGGGAGCTGTTTTTT.

This sequence joins TRBV7-2 and TRBJ1-4; D is unclear. Germline CDR1 reads SGHTA; CDR2 reads FQGNSA. Trimming left V 5 bases short and J 5 bases short, with 9 bases between. This CDR3 has 13 residues. Here the CDR3 reads CASSRRRNEKLFF. The DNA of the CDR3 is TGTGCCAGCAGCCGTCGAAGGAATGAAAAACTGTTTTTT.